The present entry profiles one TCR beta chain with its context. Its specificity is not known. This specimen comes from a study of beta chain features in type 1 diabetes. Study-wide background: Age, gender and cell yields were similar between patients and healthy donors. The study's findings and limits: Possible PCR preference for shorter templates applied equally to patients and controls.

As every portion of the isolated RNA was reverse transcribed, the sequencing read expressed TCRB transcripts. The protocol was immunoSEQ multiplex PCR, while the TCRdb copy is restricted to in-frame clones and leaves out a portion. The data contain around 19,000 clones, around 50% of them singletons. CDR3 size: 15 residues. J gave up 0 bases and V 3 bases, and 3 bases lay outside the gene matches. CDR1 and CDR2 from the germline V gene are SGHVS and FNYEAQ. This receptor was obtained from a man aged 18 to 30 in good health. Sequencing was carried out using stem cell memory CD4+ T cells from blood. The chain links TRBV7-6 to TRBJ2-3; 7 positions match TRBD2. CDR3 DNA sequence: TGTGCCAGCAGCTTTGGAGCGGGAAGCACAGATACGCAGTATTTT. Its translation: CASSFGAGSTDTQYF.